This entry describes one T cell receptor beta chain. The sample contains more than one DNA sequence encoding this CDR3. V shed 3 bases and J 4 bases; nucleotides not matched to a gene: 5. The V gene's germline CDR1 is SGDLS and CDR2 YYNGEE. The CDR3 runs 14 residues. These data are taken from a study of blood T cell repertoires in COVID-19. On the study more broadly: Acute and convalescent COVID-19 specimens originated in the United States, Italy and Spain. PBMCs, B-cell-depleted T cells, or T cells provided the cDNA or gDNA that made up the material.

Authors' analysis steps: Reference gene primers were amplified, and this amplification served to estimate nucleated cell counts. Generated by immunoSEQ multiplex PCR, the TCRdb table keeps only in-frame clones and is missing some. That table is the source of V, J and clone size, and D and trimming were worked out from the DNA. The sample has tens of thousands of clones; approximately 91% are singletons. The source material was peripheral blood. The V call is TRBV9, the J call TRBJ2-7; 9 bases are shared with TRBD1. The sequence derives from a woman aged 45-65 years with active or convalescent COVID-19. The CDR3, as DNA: TGTGCCAGCAGCGCCGGGACAGGGCCTTACGAGCAGTACTTC. Encoded protein: CASSAGTGPYEQYF.